This is a list of T cell receptor beta chains from one sample in a study of T cell changes during pregnancy in multiple sclerosis. The method was immunoSEQ multiplex PCR; TCRdb's version includes in-frame clones alone and lacks a portion of them. The sample includes 30,000 to 40,000 clones, about 92% of them seen just once. The input for sequencing was peripheral blood, taken in the third trimester of pregnancy. The receptors stem from a female donor in good health, enrolled as a control in a pregnancy study. CDR3s include the opening cysteine and the closing phenylalanine or tryptophan. A D gene is named only where the DNA matches it firmly. Part of the rows lack a size; the others show once, few, many or a class for expanded clones.

d_call j_call clone_size v_call cdr3_nt cdr3_aa
- TRBJ2-3 - TRBV5-1 TGCGCCAGCAGCCGGGACTGGTATACGCAGTATTTT CASSRDWYTQYF
TRBD2 TRBJ2-1 - TRBV5-1 TGCGCCAGCAGCTTGGCACTAGCGCCTGGTAATGAGCAGTTCTTC CASSLALAPGNEQFF
TRBD1 TRBJ2-4 once TRBV7-9 TGTGCCAGCAGCTTAGGTGGGACAGGGAAGAAAAACATTCAGTACTTC CASSLGGTGKKNIQYF
- TRBJ1-1 - TRBV9 TGTGCCAGCAGCGTAGATCCGGGGAGGAACACTGAAGCTTTCTTT CASSVDPGRNTEAFF
- TRBJ1-3 - TRBV9 TGTGCCAGCAGCGCTCTAAGCTCTGGAAACACCATATATTTT CASSALSSGNTIYF
TRBD1 TRBJ1-1 few TRBV7-7 TGTGCCAGCAGCCTCACAGGGGGCACTGAAGCTTTCTTT CASSLTGGTEAFF
TRBD1 TRBJ1-5 - TRBV28 TGTGCCAGCAGGAAGACAGGGGGAAACAATCAGCCCCAGCATTTT CASRKTGGNNQPQHF
TRBD1 TRBJ2-4 - TRBV7-2 TGTGCCAGCAGCGCGAAGGGGGCCGCGGGAGCCAAAAACATTCAGTACTTC CASSAKGAAGAKNIQYF
- TRBJ2-2 - TRBV12-5 TGTGCTAGTGGTTCGGGGGCCGGGGAGCTGTTTTTT CASGSGAGELFF
- TRBJ2-3 - TRBV7-6 TGTGCCAGCAGCTTTACCACTAGCTTCGCAGATACGCAGTATTTT CASSFTTSFADTQYF
- TRBJ1-6 - TRBV7-9 TGTGCCAGCAGCCCCCTTCAGGGAGGCGCTTCACCCCTCCACTTT CASSPLQGGASPLHF
TRBD2 TRBJ2-5 - TRBV9 TGTGCCAGCAGCGTAGGGGGGGGTTATCAGGAGACCCAGTACTTC CASSVGGGYQETQYF
TRBD1 TRBJ1-2 once TRBV28 TGTGCCAGCAGTCCAGGACAGGGGGCCTACTATGGCTACACCTTC CASSPGQGAYYGYTF
- TRBJ2-1 - TRBV7-3 TGTGCCAGCAGCTTAGATACGGCGGGTGAGCAGTTCTTC CASSLDTAGEQFF
TRBD2 TRBJ2-7 - TRBV6-7 TGTGCCAGCAGGACAGCCCAGGCGGGGACTAGCGTCTACGAGCAGTACTTC CASRTAQAGTSVYEQYF
- TRBJ1-2 medium-sized TRBV14 TGTGCCAGCAGCCCCCGGGGAGGTGGCTACACCTTC CASSPRGGGYTF
- TRBJ2-3 - TRBV6-1 TGTGCCAGCGGACGAGTGACAGCGAGCACAGATACGCAGTATTTT CASGRVTASTDTQYF
TRBD1 TRBJ1-2 - TRBV19 TGTGCCAGTAGTATGGGGACAGGGATGGACTATGGCTACACCTTC CASSMGTGMDYGYTF
TRBD1 TRBJ2-1 - TRBV6-1 TGTGCCAGCAGTGACCAGGACAGGGCGACAAATGAGCAGTTCTTC CASSDQDRATNEQFF
- TRBJ1-2 - TRBV10-3 TGTGCCATCAGTGGGAGTCGGGGAGAAGGCTACACCTTC CAISGSRGEGYTF
- TRBJ1-2 - TRBV5-1 TGCGCCAGCAGCGCCACAGGGCCCGGGGACTACACCTTC CASSATGPGDYTF
TRBD1 TRBJ2-5 - TRBV7-2 TGTGCCAGCAGCTTCTGGACAGGGGGGGGTCAAGAGACCCAGTACTTC CASSFWTGGGQETQYF
- TRBJ2-7 - TRBV6-5 TGTGCCAGCAGTTACGGGGAGGCGCCCAAGGCCTACGAGCAGTACTTC CASSYGEAPKAYEQYF
TRBD1 TRBJ2-7 - TRBV5-4 TGTGCCAGCAGCCCAGGGGGGACAGGGCCGGACCCCTACGAGCAGTACTTC CASSPGGTGPDPYEQYF
- TRBJ1-1 - TRBV9 TGTGCCAGCAGCGCGACGGGTCGGATGGGCACTGAAGCTTTCTTT CASSATGRMGTEAFF
- TRBJ1-2 - TRBV4-2 TGTGCCAGCAGCCAAGATTGGGGGCTGAGCTATGGCTACACCTTC CASSQDWGLSYGYTF
TRBD2 TRBJ2-1 - TRBV6-5 TGTGCCAGCAGGAGACTAGCGGGAGCCAATGAGCAGTTCTTC CASRRLAGANEQFF
- TRBJ2-1 - TRBV1 TGCACCAGCAGCCAAGATCGACCTAGCGGGAGGATTTTGAGGAGATACAATGAGCAGTTCTTC CTSSQDRPSGRILRRYNEQFF
TRBD2 TRBJ2-5 - TRBV7-9 TGTGCCAGCAGCTCCAGACTAGCGGGAGGGGGGGAGACCCAGTACTTC CASSSRLAGGGETQYF
TRBD1 TRBJ1-2 - TRBV9 TGTGCCAGCAGCGCGGACAGGATCGACTATGGCTACACCTTC CASSADRIDYGYTF
- TRBJ2-1 - TRBV11-3 TGTGCCAGCAGCTTCGAGAACAATGAGCAGTTCTTC CASSFENNEQFF
TRBD1 TRBJ2-6 - TRBV9 TGTGCCAGCAGCGTAAGGTCTTGGGACAGGGCAGCTGGGGCCAACGTCCTGACTTTC CASSVRSWDRAAGANVLTF
- TRBJ1-2 - TRBV30 TGTGCCTGGCAAACAGGGTCGGGCTATGGCTACACCTTC CAWQTGSGYGYTF
TRBD1 TRBJ1-2 - TRBV27 TGTGCCAGCAGTCAAACAGGGGGCGCAGGGGGCTACACCTTC CASSQTGGAGGYTF